The sequence of this TCR beta chain was determined in a study of T cells after yellow fever vaccination. Trimming removed 5 bases from V and 3 bases from J, with 8 bases in between. The CDR3 sequence is 12 residues long. CDR1 is SNHLY, CDR2 FYNNEI, per germline. Template-switching 5'RACE yielded the TCR cDNA; a universal primer site and UMIs were added in the process. TCRdb redid the calling of the 5' RACE reads with MiXCR, one entry per CDR3 protein. The data show some 250,000 distinct CDR3 sequences, approximately 3.5% seen once. In its sample, this clonotype was seen many times. This specimen was PBMCs, taken 15 days after the yellow fever booster vaccination. The source of this sequence is a man aged 18-30 years who received the YFV17D yellow fever vaccine. The chain is built from TRBV2 and TRBJ2-7, with unresolved D. The CDR3 protein is CASSWTRYEQYV. DNA for the CDR3: TGTGCCAGCAGTTGGACCCGCTACGAGCAGTACGTC.